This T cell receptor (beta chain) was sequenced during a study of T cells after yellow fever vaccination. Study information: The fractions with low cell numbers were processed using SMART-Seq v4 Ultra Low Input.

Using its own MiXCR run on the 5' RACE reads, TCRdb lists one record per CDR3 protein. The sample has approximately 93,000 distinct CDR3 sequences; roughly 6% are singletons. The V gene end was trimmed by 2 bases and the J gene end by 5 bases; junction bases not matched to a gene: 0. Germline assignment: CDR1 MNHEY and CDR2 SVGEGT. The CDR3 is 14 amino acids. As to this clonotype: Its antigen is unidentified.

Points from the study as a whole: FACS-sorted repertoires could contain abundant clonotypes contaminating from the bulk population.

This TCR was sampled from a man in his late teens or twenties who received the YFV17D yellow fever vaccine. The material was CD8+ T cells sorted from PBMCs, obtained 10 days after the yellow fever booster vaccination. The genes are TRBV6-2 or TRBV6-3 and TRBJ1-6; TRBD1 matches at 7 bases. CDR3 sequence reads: CASSYGQDNSPLHF. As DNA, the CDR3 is TGTGCCAGCAGTTACGGACAGGATAATTCACCCCTCCACTTT.